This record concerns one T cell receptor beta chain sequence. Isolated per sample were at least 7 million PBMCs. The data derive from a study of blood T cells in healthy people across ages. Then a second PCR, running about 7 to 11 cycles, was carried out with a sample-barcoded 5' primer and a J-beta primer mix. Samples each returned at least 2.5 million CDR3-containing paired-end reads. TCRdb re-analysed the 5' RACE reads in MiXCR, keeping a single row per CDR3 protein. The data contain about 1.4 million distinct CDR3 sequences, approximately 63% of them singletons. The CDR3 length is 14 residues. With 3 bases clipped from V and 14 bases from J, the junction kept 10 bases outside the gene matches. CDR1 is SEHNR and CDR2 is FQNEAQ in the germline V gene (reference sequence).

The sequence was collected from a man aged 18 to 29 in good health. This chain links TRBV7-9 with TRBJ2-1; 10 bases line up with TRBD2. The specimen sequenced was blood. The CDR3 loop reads CASSLAGLARVKFF. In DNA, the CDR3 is TGTGCCAGCAGCTTGGCGGGACTAGCGAGAGTGAAGTTCTTC.